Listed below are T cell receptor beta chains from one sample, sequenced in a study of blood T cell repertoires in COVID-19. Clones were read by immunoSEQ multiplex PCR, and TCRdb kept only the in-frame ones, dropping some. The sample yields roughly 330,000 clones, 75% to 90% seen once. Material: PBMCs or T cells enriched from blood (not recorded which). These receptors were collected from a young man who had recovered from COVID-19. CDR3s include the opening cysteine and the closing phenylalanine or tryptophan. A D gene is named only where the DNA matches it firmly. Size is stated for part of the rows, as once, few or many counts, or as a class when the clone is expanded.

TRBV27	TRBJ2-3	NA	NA	CASSPPGQFDTQYF	TGTGCCAGCAGCCCCCCGGGACAATTTGATACGCAGTATTTT
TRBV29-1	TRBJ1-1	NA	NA	CSVPDTLMNTEAFF	TGCAGCGTTCCGGACACCTTGATGAACACTGAAGCTTTCTTT
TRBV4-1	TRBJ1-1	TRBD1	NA	CASSQRRGLNTEAFF	TGCGCCAGCAGCCAAAGAAGGGGGCTAAACACTGAAGCTTTCTTT
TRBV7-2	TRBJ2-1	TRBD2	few	CASSLGTSQYNEQFF	TGTGCCAGCAGCTTGGGGACTAGCCAATACAATGAGCAGTTCTTC
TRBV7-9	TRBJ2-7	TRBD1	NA	CASSLTTPGQGRYEQYF	TGTGCCAGCAGCCTAACCACTCCGGGACAGGGAAGATACGAGCAGTACTTC
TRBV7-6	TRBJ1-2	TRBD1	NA	CASRSSWTGGGYTF	TGTGCCAGCCGCTCATCTTGGACAGGGGGCGGCTACACCTTC
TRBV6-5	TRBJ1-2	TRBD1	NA	CASSSGQGSNYGYTF	TGTGCCAGCAGTTCCGGACAGGGCTCCAACTATGGCTACACCTTC
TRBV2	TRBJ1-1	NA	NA	CASVRTVNTEAFF	TGTGCCAGCGTCCGGACAGTGAACACTGAAGCTTTCTTT
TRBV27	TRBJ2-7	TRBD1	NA	CASSRTGSGEQYF	TGTGCCAGCAGTCGGACAGGGTCGGGCGAGCAGTACTTC
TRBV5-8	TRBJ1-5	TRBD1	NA	CASSLGQGAGQPQHF	TGTGCCAGCAGCTTGGGACAGGGGGCAGGACAGCCCCAGCATTTT
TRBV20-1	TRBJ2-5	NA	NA	CSASGIAQETQYF	TGCAGTGCTAGTGGGATAGCCCAAGAGACCCAGTACTTC
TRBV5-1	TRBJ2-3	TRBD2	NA	CASSLGLAESTDTQYF	TGCGCCAGCAGCTTGGGACTAGCGGAGAGCACAGATACGCAGTATTTT
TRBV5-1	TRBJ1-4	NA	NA	CASSLVGTTNEKLFF	TGCGCCAGCAGCTTGGTGGGGACTACTAATGAAAAACTGTTTTTT
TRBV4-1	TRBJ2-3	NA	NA	CASSDGGAQPDTQYF	TGCGCCAGCAGTGATGGGGGGGCCCAGCCAGATACGCAGTATTTT
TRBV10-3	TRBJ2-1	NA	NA	CAISVADYNEQFF	TGTGCCATCAGTGTTGCGGACTACAATGAGCAGTTCTTC
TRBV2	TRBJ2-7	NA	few	CASSEGQAGYEQYF	TGTGCCAGCAGTGAAGGACAGGCGGGCTACGAGCAGTACTTC
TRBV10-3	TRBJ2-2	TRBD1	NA	CAISDPGTGGNTGELFF	TGTGCCATCAGTGACCCCGGGACAGGGGGCAACACCGGGGAGCTGTTTTTT